These 14 T cell receptor beta chains came from one sample sequenced in a study of blood T cells in healthy people across ages. It was with a sample-barcoded 5' primer and a J-beta primer mix that a second PCR of about 6 to 12 cycles was run. TCRdb redid the calling of the 5' RACE reads with MiXCR, one entry per CDR3 protein. The sample records about 930,000 distinct CDR3 sequences, roughly 29% being singletons. These data also featured in a second study, about T cells of mothers and their children.

The sequencing sample was made of blood. Receptors were obtained from a middle-aged woman in good health.

As for this clonotype: A much larger clone sits a single nucleotide away, making a read error possible. The V call is TRBV9, the J call TRBJ2-5; D unresolved. TRBJ2-7 explains the end of the DNA better; the J call may be wrong. The CDR3 consists of 14 residues. Germline V gives CDR1 SGDLS, CDR2 YYNGEE. CDR3 sequence (DNA): TGTGCCAGCAGCGTAATCTCTGACTCCTACGAGCAGTACTTC. This sequence encodes CASSVISDSYEQYF.

This clonotype was recorded many times. The chain has TRBV12-3 or TRBV12-4 and TRBJ1-1; D is undetermined. The V end was cut by 4 bases, the J end by 2 bases, with 17 bases between. The CDR3 length is 16 residues. Here the CDR3 reads CASSSSRVRANTEAFF. For the CDR3, the DNA is TGTGCCAGCAGTTCGAGTAGGGTTCGAGCAAACACTGAAGCTTTCTTT.

V and J are TRBV4-3 and TRBJ2-2, with 7 bases matching TRBD1. V was pared by 4 bases and J by 8 bases, with 7 bases of the junction left unmatched. Per the germline V gene, CDR1 is LGHNA and CDR2 is YSLEER. The CDR3 length is 14 residues. CDR3 loop: CASSLGRGRGELFF. For the CDR3, the DNA is TGCGCCAGCAGCCTGGGCAGGGGGAGAGGGGAGCTGTTTTTT.

About this clonotype itself: Possible read error: a much larger clone is one base away. The chain couples TRBV6-2 or TRBV6-3 to TRBJ2-7; D ambiguous. Germline CDR1 MNHEY, CDR2 SVGEGT. Trimming left V 1 base short and J 8 bases short, with 9 bases between. CDR3 length: 12 amino acids. The CDR3 protein is CASSYLGRKQYF. CDR3 coding DNA: TGTGCCAGCAGTTACTTGGGCAGGAAGCAGTACTTC.

The chain uses TRBV7-3 and TRBJ1-5; D perhaps matches TRBD1 (5 bases). The CDR3 extends over 15 amino acids. The germline CDR1 and CDR2 sequences are SGHTA and FQGTGA. V dropped 5 bases and J dropped 7 bases, with 18 bases sitting between them. CDR3 residues: CASSPRDPHPQPQHF. In DNA, the CDR3 is TGTGCCAGCAGCCCTCGGGACCCCCATCCACAGCCCCAGCATTTT.

On this clonotype itself: A clone one base away is much larger, so this may be a read error. V usage is TRBV24-1 and J usage is TRBJ2-3; no definite D call. The V gene's germline CDR1 is KGHDR and CDR2 SFDVKD. The CDR3 covers 13 residues. Trimming cost V 7 bases and J 0 bases, with 7 bases left between them. The CDR3 region is CATRDGSTDTQYF. The CDR3 coding sequence is TGTGCCACCAGGGATGGGAGCACAGATACGCAGTATTTT.

This clonotype was observed a handful of times. It may be a read error: a sequence one base away is much more abundant. V and J are TRBV6-1 and TRBJ2-7, with D perhaps matching TRBD1 or TRBD2 (7 bases each). Germline-derived CDR1 and CDR2 are MNHNS and SASEGT. The CDR3 has 14 amino acids. V was trimmed by 7 bases and J by 1 base, leaving 14 bases between them. DNA for the CDR3: TGTGCCAGCATGCCAGGGGGGGCTTCCTACGAGCAGTACTTC. Its translation is CASMPGGASYEQYF.

In regard to this clonotype: One end of the junction is discordant with germline, which a read error may explain. The chain recombines TRBV12-3 or TRBV12-4 with TRBJ2-2; the D gene could be TRBD1 or TRBD2 (5 bases each). The CDR3 contains 16 residues. The CDR3 loop is CVSSSRGPPLTGELFF. Here the CDR3 DNA reads TGTGTCAGCAGTTCGAGGGGTCCTCCCCTCACCGGGGAGCTGTTTTTT.

This clonotype was observed a handful of times. The rearrangement uses TRBV24-1 and TRBJ2-2; D is unresolved. The ends were cut back, 2 bases at V and 4 bases at J, with 10 bases in the middle. CDR1 and CDR2 (germline): KGHDR, SFDVKD. The length of the CDR3 is 15 residues. CDR3 region: CATSDSWMGTGELFF. Written as DNA, the CDR3 is TGTGCCACCAGTGATTCCTGGATGGGCACCGGGGAGCTGTTTTTT.

This clonotype was counted ten times or more. The V call is TRBV6-5, the J call TRBJ1-2, with unresolved D. CDR3 size: 13 residues. V was trimmed by 5 bases and J by 0 bases, leaving 7 bases between them. CDR1 is MNHEY, CDR2 SVGAGI, per germline. The CDR3 loop reads CASSPQPNYGYTF. The CDR3 nucleotides are TGTGCCAGCAGTCCTCAGCCTAACTATGGCTACACCTTC.

This clonotype was observed a handful of times. The genes are TRBV27 and TRBJ2-1; D is unclear. V was trimmed by 5 bases and J by 1 base, leaving 12 bases between them. The CDR3 has 15 residues. The V gene's germline CDR1 is MNHEY and CDR2 SMNVEV (reference sequence). The CDR3 DNA is TGTGCCAGCAGTCCTTATACCATTTCCTACAATGAGCAGTTCTTC. Protein sequence: CASSPYTISYNEQFF.

In its sample, this clonotype was seen a few times. This chain links TRBV14 with TRBJ2-1; D is ambiguous. V lost 3 bases to trimming and J lost 4 bases, with 19 bases between them. Germline assignment: CDR1 SGHDN and CDR2 FVKESK. CDR3 length: 17 residues. CDR3 residues: CASSHTVYGRKYNEQFF. DNA for the CDR3: TGTGCCAGCAGCCACACCGTTTACGGAAGAAAATACAATGAGCAGTTCTTC.

About this clonotype: One junction end disagrees with the germline gene, perhaps due to a read error. The V gene is TRBV12-3 or TRBV12-4, the J gene TRBJ1-4; D perhaps matches TRBD1 (5 bases). The CDR3 has 16 residues. In nucleotides, the CDR3 is TGTACCAGCAGTTTAAGGGCAGGGATCAATCATGAAAAACTGTTTTTT. This sequence encodes CTSSLRAGINHEKLFF.

This rearrangement joins TRBV27 to TRBJ2-1; D is perhaps TRBD2 (5 bases). Per germline, CDR1 MNHEY and CDR2 SMNVEV (reference sequence). The V end was cut by 3 bases, the J end by 6 bases, with 18 bases between. The CDR3 runs 16 residues. CDR3 coding DNA: TGTGCCAGCAGTTTCCGAGGGAGTGACCCGGTCAATGAGCAGTTCTTC. It translates to CASSFRGSDPVNEQFF.